These T cell receptor beta chains were read from a single sample in a study of T-cell reconstitution after alpha-beta-depleted transplantation in children. TCRdb reprocessed the PCR reads with MiXCR, giving one entry per CDR3 protein. The repertoire holds fewer than 250,000 distinct CDR3 sequences, with roughly 15% as singletons. Sequenced here: PBMCs, mostly from graft donor cells, sampled 360 days after TCRalphabeta/CD19-depleted stem cell transplant. These receptors originate from a male patient aged 2 to 9 who had a stem cell transplant for acute lymphoblastic leukemia, so the T cells may come from the graft donor. CDR3s include the opening cysteine and the closing phenylalanine or tryptophan. A D gene is named only where the DNA matches it firmly. Not all rows give a size; the values are once, few, many and, for expanded clones, a class.

size	D	V	J	DNA	CDR3
once	NA	TRBV12-3/TRBV12-4	TRBJ2-1	TGTGCCAGCAGTCCCTGGCGGGGGCACTACAATGAGCAGTTCTTC	CASSPWRGHYNEQFF
NA	NA	TRBV29-1	TRBJ2-7	TGCAGCGTCGCGGGACGGCTCTCCTACGAGCAGTACTTC	CSVAGRLSYEQYF
many	NA	TRBV15	TRBJ1-2	TGTGCCACCAGCAGAGTATCCGCCACCGGTGGCTACACCTTC	CATSRVSATGGYTF
few	TRBD2	TRBV20-1	TRBJ2-5	TGCAGTGCTGGCCGACTAGCCGTGGAGACCCAGTACTTC	CSAGRLAVETQYF
few	TRBD1	TRBV11-2	TRBJ1-4	TGTGCCAGCAGACCCACAGGGGGCAATGAAAAACTGTTTTTT	CASRPTGGNEKLFF
few	NA	TRBV7-2	TRBJ2-2	TGTGCCAGCAGCTTAAAGTCGATAGCCGGGGAGCTGTTTTTT	CASSLKSIAGELFF
NA	NA	TRBV19	TRBJ2-6	TGTGCCAGTAGTAGGGACCGTCGGGCTGGGGCCAACGTCCTGACTTTC	CASSRDRRAGANVLTF
NA	TRBD1	TRBV5-1	TRBJ2-7	TGCGCCAGCAGCCCATCTCCGGGACAGGCCTACGAGCAGTACTTC	CASSPSPGQAYEQYF
NA	NA	TRBV20-1	TRBJ2-1	TGCTGTGCTATCTTTGGGGAGGTACGCTCCTACAATGAGCAGTTCTTC	CCAIFGEVRSYNEQFF
NA	NA	TRBV4-2	TRBJ2-2	TGTGCCAGCAGCCAAGAGCCCCCGGGACAAAACACCGGGGAGCTGTTTTTT	CASSQEPPGQNTGELFF
NA	NA	TRBV12-3/TRBV12-4	TRBJ2-6	TGTGCCAGCCCTGGGTCCTCTGGGGCCAACGTCCTGACTTTC	CASPGSSGANVLTF